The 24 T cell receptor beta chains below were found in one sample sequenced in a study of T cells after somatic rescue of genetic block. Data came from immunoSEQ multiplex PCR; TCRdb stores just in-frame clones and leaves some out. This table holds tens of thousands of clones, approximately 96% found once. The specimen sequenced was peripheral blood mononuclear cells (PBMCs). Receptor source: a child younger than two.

The CDR3 nucleotides are TGTGCCAGCAGCCGGGACAGGGGGCAGCCCCAGCATTTT. Encoded protein: CASSRDRGQPQHF. The V and J genes are TRBV5-4 and TRBJ1-5, with TRBD1 matching over 11 bases. The CDR3 contains 13 residues. The trim removed 4 bases at V and 7 bases at J, leaving 1 base unmatched. CDR1 SGHNT and CDR2 YYREEE come from the germline V gene (reference sequence).

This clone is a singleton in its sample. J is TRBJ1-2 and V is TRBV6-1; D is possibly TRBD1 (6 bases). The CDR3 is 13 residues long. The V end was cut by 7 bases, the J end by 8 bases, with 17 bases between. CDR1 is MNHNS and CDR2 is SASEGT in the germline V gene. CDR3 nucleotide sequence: TGTGCCAGCATTTACGACAGGTCAGGCGGCTACACCTTC. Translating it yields CASIYDRSGGYTF.

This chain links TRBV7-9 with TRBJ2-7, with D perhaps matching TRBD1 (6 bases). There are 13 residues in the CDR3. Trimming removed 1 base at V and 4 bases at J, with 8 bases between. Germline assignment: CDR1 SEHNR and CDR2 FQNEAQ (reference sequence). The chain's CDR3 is CASSLGTAYEQYF. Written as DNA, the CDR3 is TGTGCCAGCAGCTTAGGGACAGCATACGAGCAGTACTTC.

CDR3 residues: CASSLTGTSSYEQYF. DNA for the CDR3: TGTGCCAGCAGCCTAACCGGGACTAGCAGTTACGAGCAGTACTTC. The chain has TRBV5-4 and TRBJ2-7; 9 bases are shared with TRBD2. V trimming: 4 bases; J trimming: 4 bases; junction bases outside the gene matches: 9. The CDR3 totals 15 residues. The germline V gene encodes CDR1 SGHNT and CDR2 YYREEE (reference sequence).

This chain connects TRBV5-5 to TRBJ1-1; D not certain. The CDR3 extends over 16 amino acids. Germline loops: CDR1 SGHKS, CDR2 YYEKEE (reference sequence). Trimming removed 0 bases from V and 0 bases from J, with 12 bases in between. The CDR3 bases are TGTGCCAGCAGCTTGGAAAGGGTATGGGTGAACACTGAAGCTTTCTTT. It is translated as CASSLERVWVNTEAFF.

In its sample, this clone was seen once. The CDR3 is CASSLWDYEQYF. CDR3 nucleotide sequence: TGTGCCAGCAGTTTGTGGGACTACGAGCAGTACTTC. This rearrangement joins TRBV2 to TRBJ2-7; no firm D call. The CDR3 spans 12 residues. Germline assignment: CDR1 SNHLY and CDR2 FYNNEI. Trimming removed 5 bases at V and 3 bases at J, with 8 bases between.

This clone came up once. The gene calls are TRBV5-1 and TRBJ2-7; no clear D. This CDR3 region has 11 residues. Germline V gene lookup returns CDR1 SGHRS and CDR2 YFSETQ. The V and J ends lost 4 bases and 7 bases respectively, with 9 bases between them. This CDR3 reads CASSIGSEQYF. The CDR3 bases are TGCGCCAGCAGCATTGGCTCGGAGCAGTACTTC.

For the CDR3, the DNA is TGTGCCAGCAGCATCGGACGACTCTACGAGCAGTACTTC. Its protein product is CASSIGRLYEQYF. V gene TRBV5-4 combines with J gene TRBJ2-7; D gene ambiguous. Between the trimmed V and J ends, which lost 4 bases and 3 bases, there was a span of 11 bases. CDR1 and CDR2 (germline): SGHNT, YYREEE (reference sequence). This CDR3 has 13 residues. Full variable domain (rest looked up from reference TRBV5-4 and TRBJ2-7): ETGVTQSPTHLIKTRGQQVTLRCSSQSGHNTVSWYQQALGQGPQFIFQYYREEENGRGNFPPRFSGLQFPNYSSELNVNALELDDSALYLCASSIGRLYEQYFGPGTRLTVT.

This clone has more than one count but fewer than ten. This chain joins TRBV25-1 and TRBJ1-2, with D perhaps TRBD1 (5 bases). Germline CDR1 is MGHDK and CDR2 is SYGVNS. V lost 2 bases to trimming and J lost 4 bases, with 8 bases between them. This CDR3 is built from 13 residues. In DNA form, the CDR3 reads TGTGCCAGCAGTGAACGAACAGGCTATGGCTACACCTTC. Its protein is CASSERTGYGYTF.

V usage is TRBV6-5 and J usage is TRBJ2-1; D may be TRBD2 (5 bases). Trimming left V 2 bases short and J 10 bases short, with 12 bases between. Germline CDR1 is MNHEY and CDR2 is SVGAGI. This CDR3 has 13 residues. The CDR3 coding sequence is TGTGCCAGCAGTTACCGGGTCCGGGGAGAGCAGTTCTTC. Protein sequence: CASSYRVRGEQFF.

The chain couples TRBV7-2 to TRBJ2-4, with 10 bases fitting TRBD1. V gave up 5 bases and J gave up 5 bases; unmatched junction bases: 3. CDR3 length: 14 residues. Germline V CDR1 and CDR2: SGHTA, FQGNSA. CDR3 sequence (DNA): TGTGCCAGCAGCATTGGACAGGGGGAAAACATTCAGTACTTC. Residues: CASSIGQGENIQYF.

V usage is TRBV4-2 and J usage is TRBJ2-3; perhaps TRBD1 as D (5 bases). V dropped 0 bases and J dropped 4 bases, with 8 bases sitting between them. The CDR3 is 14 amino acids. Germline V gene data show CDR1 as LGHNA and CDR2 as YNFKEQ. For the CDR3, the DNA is TGTGCCAGCAGCCAAGAACCAGGGTCAGATACGCAGTATTTT. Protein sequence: CASSQEPGSDTQYF.

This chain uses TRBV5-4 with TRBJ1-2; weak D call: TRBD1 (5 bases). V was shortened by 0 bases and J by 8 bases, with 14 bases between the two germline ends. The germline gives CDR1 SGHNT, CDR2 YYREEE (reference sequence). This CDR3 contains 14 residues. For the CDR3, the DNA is TGTGCCAGCAGCTTGGCGGCCAGGGACGTCGGCTACACCTTC. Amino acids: CASSLAARDVGYTF.

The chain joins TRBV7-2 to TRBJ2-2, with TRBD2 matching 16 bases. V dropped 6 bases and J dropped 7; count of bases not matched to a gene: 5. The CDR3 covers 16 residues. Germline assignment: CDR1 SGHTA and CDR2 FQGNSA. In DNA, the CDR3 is TGTGCCAGCAGAAAGGGACTAGCGGGAGGGGGCGGGGAGCTGTTTTTT. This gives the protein CASRKGLAGGGGELFF.

As DNA, the CDR3 is TGTGCCAGCAGCTCGGCTCCCCGCCAAGAGACCCAGTACTTC. Its protein is CASSSAPRQETQYF. This chain uses TRBV11-2 with TRBJ2-5; D is uncertain. Germline V gene lookup returns CDR1 SGHAT and CDR2 FQNNGV. There are 14 residues in the CDR3. Trimming took 4 bases from V and 1 from J, leaving 10 bases between them.

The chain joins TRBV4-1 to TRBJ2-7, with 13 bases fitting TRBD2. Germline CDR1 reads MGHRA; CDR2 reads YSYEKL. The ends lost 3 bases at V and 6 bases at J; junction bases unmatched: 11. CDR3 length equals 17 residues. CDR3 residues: CASSHHATSGRAGEQYF. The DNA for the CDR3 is TGCGCCAGCAGCCACCACGCAACTAGCGGGAGGGCCGGCGAGCAGTACTTC.

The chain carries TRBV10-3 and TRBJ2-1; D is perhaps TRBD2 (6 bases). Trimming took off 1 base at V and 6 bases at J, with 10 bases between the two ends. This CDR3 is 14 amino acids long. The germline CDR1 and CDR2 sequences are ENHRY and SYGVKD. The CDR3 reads CAISEFGRLNEQFF. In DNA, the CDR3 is TGTGCCATCAGTGAGTTCGGGAGACTCAATGAGCAGTTCTTC.

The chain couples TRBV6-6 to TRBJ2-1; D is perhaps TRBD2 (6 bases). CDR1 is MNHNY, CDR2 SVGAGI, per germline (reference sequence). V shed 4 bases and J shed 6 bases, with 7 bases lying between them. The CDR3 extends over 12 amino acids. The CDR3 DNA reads TGTGCCAGCAGTTCCGGGGGCAATGAGCAGTTCTTC. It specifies CASSSGGNEQFF.

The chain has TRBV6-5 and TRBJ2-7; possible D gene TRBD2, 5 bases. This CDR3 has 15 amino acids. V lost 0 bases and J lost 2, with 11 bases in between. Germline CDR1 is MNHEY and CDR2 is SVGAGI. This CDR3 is CASSYSIARAYEQYF. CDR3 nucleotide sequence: TGTGCCAGCAGTTACTCCATCGCGCGGGCCTACGAGCAGTACTTC.

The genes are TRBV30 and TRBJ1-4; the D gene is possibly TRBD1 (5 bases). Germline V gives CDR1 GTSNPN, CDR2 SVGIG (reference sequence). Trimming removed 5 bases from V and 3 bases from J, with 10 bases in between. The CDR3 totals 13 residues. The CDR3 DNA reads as TGTGCCTGGGCAAGGGGAGCTAATGAAAAACTGTTTTTT. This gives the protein CAWARGANEKLFF. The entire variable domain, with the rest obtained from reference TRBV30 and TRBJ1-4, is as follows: SQTIHQWPATLVQPVGSPLSLECTVEGTSNPNLYWYRQAAGRGLQLLFYSVGIGQISSEVPQNLSASRPQDRQFILSSKKLLLSDSGFYLCAWARGANEKLFFGSGTQLSVL.

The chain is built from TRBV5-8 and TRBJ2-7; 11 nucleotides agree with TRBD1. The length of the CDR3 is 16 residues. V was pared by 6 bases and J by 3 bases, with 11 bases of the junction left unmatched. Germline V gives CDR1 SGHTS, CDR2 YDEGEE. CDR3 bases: TGTGCCAGCAACAACGTCGCCGGGACAGGGGGCTACGAGCAGTACTTC. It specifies CASNNVAGTGGYEQYF.

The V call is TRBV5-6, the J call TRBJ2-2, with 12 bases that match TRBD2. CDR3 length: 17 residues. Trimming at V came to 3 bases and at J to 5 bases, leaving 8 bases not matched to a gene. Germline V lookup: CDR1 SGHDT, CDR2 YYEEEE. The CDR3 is CASSWRTSGIGTGELFF. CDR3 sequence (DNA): TGTGCCAGCAGCTGGAGGACTAGCGGGATCGGAACCGGGGAGCTGTTTTTT.

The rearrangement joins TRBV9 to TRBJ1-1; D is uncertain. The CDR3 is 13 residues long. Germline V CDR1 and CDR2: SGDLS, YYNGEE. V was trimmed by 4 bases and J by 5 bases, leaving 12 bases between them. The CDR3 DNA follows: TGTGCCAGCAGCCAAAGGTCAGAGACTGAAGCTTTCTTT. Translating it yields CASSQRSETEAFF.

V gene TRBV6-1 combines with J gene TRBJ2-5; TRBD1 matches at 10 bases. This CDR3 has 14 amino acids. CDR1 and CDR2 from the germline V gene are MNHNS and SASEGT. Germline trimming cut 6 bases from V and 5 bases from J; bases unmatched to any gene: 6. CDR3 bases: TGTGCCAGCAGCCGGGACAGGGGACGCGAGACCCAGTACTTC. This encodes CASSRDRGRETQYF.